What follows are 3 T cell receptor beta chains derived from one specimen sequenced in a study of monozygotic twins with inflammatory bowel disease. From the 5' RACE reads, TCRdb lists one entry per CDR3 protein and no DNA. Its listing shows over 110,000 distinct CDR3 sequences. Sequencing was done on a sample of blood. The receptors derive from a human donor with ulcerative colitis or Crohn's disease, or a healthy co-twin of an affected twin (not recorded which).

The V gene is TRBV20-1, the J gene TRBJ1-5. Germline V gives CDR1 DFQATT, CDR2 SNEGSKA (reference sequence). This CDR3 is 17 amino acids long. CDR3 residues: CSARGRLTRVNGQPQHF.

The rearrangement uses TRBV20-1 and TRBJ2-7; TCRdb designates TRBD2, a call that cannot be tested without DNA. Per the germline V gene, CDR1 is DFQATT and CDR2 is SNEGSKA (reference sequence). CDR3 size: 17 residues. CDR3 sequence: CSARLGTSGGLAYEQYF.

The rearrangement joins TRBV11-2 to TRBJ2-3; TCRdb returns TRBD1, unconfirmable since there is no DNA. The CDR3 has 17 residues. The germline V gene has CDR1 SGHAT and CDR2 FQNNGV. The CDR3 sequence is CASSLGSEGAGSDTQYF.